The 29 T cell receptor beta chains in this list originate from one sample, sequenced in a study of vaccination effects on CD4 cells after COVID-19. Using immunoSEQ multiplex PCR, the repertoire was profiled, and TCRdb retains in-frame clones only, with some absent. The table shows 15,000 or so clones, with 76% occurring only once. Expansion of antigen-specific CD4+ T cells with viral peptide pools was carried out by the ViraFEST assay before sequencing. Cells that had been cultured for less than 13 days were the source of isolated CD4+ T cells. A PCR test confirmed that the person had SARS-CoV-2 infection between March and December 2020. Participants each got two BNT162b2 or mRNA-1273 vaccine doses. Their antigens are not known. This specimen consisted of CD4+ T cells from PBMCs cultured with HCoV-NL63 spike peptides, obtained after COVID-19 vaccination. The receptors were sampled from a human donor who had a prior SARS-CoV-2 infection.

This clone qualifies as medium-sized. The V and J genes are TRBV5-1 and TRBJ2-7; D gene unclear. Trimming left V 2 bases short and J 1 base short, with 16 bases between. The CDR3 has 16 residues. Germline V CDR1 and CDR2: SGHRS, YFSETQ. CDR3 in amino acids: CASSFMYKGSSYEQYF. The CDR3, as DNA: TGCGCCAGCAGCTTTATGTACAAAGGAAGTTCCTACGAGCAGTACTTC. Combining the CDR3 with reference TRBV5-1 and TRBJ2-7 gives the whole variable domain KAGVTQTPRYLIKTRGQQVTLSCSPISGHRSVSWYQQTPGQGLQFLFEYFSETQRNKGNFPGRFSGRQFSNSRSEMNVSTLELGDSALYLCASSFMYKGSSYEQYFGPGTRLTVT.

The V and J genes are TRBV30 and TRBJ2-5; D may match TRBD1 or TRBD2 (5 bases each). Germline CDR1 GTSNPN, CDR2 SVGIG (reference sequence). CDR3 length equals 17 residues. Trimming left V 0 bases short and J 5 bases short, with 22 bases between. The CDR3 nucleotides read TGTGCCTGGAGTGTACTAGGAGGCAGGGCAAGAGGGGAGACCCAGTACTTC. It yields the protein CAWSVLGGRARGETQYF.

This chain connects TRBV5-1 to TRBJ2-1; no firm D call. The V gene's germline CDR1 is SGHRS and CDR2 YFSETQ. This CDR3 contains 15 residues. V was shortened by 0 bases and J by 4 bases, with 11 bases between the two germline ends. CDR3 DNA sequence: TGCGCCAGCAGCTTGGCCAGATTGGGTTACAATGAGCAGTTCTTC. Encoded protein: CASSLARLGYNEQFF.

This chain uses TRBV4-3 with TRBJ1-3, with 10 bases lining up with TRBD1. The V and J ends lost 4 bases and 1 base, in that order; junction bases with no gene match: 10. The germline V gene has CDR1 LGHNA and CDR2 YSLEER. The CDR3 sequence is 18 residues long. The CDR3 here is CASSLMAGQGVSGNTIYF. Written as DNA, the CDR3 is TGCGCCAGCAGCCTTATGGCTGGACAGGGGGTATCTGGAAACACCATATATTTT.

The chain recombines TRBV18 with TRBJ2-2; weak D call: TRBD1 (5 bases). Looked up from germline, CDR1 is KGHSH and CDR2 is LQKENI. This CDR3 has 16 amino acids. Trimming removed 3 bases from V and 2 bases from J, with 13 bases in between. The CDR3 DNA is TGTGCCAGCTCACCGTTCAGGGCCCTAAACACCGGGGAGCTGTTTTTT. This sequence encodes CASSPFRALNTGELFF.

This clone has only one observation. This chain connects TRBV19 to TRBJ1-5; 8 nucleotides match TRBD1. Unmatched junction bases numbered 9, after V lost 1 base and J lost 7 bases. Germline loops: CDR1 LNHDA, CDR2 SQIVND (reference sequence). The CDR3 spans 16 residues. The CDR3 loop reads CASSIVGGQGLQPQHF. The CDR3 DNA sequence: TGTGCCAGTAGTATAGTAGGAGGACAGGGACTCCAGCCCCAGCATTTT.

The V call is TRBV6-2 or TRBV6-3, the J call TRBJ2-7; D is possibly TRBD1 (6 bases). CDR1 MNHEY and CDR2 SVGEGT come from the germline V gene. The CDR3 spans 14 residues. The V end lost 2 bases, the J end lost 5 bases, and 13 bases lay between the germline ends. CDR3 residues: CASSYNRELHEQYF. The CDR3, as DNA: TGTGCCAGCAGTTACAACAGGGAGTTACACGAGCAGTACTTC.

CDR3 DNA: TGTGCCAGCTCACCAGGACCCTATGTTGCCCAGCATTTT. Translated: CASSPGPYVAQHF. The chain uses TRBV18 and TRBJ1-5; D not certain. Deletions cut 2 bases from V and 11 bases from J, with 13 bases between. This CDR3 spans 13 amino acids. The germline V gene has CDR1 KGHSH and CDR2 LQKENI.

In this sample, this clone turned up a few times. The J gene is TRBJ2-2, the V gene TRBV4-1; TRBD2 matches at 12 bases. Germline V gene lookup returns CDR1 MGHRA and CDR2 YSYEKL. Trimming cost V 0 bases and J 5 bases; bases outside gene matches: 7. The CDR3 is 18 residues long. CDR3 sequence (DNA): TGCGCCAGCAGCCAAGAGGTGGTCGGGACTAGCGGGACCGGGGAGCTGTTTTTT. This codes for CASSQEVVGTSGTGELFF.

This chain links TRBV27 with TRBJ2-3, with D perhaps assigned TRBD1 or TRBD2 (6 bases each). Germline V gene lookup returns CDR1 MNHEY and CDR2 SMNVEV (reference sequence). Between the trimmed V and J ends, which lost 6 bases and 0 bases, there was a span of 13 bases. This CDR3 comprises 15 residues. This CDR3 is CASRKQGLSTDTQYF. The CDR3 nucleotides read TGTGCCAGCAGGAAACAGGGACTGAGCACAGATACGCAGTATTTT.

V and J are TRBV9 and TRBJ2-1; D is uncertain. Germline lookup yields CDR1 SGDLS and CDR2 YYNGEE. This CDR3 contains 17 residues. Trimming took off 4 bases at V and 8 bases at J, with 25 bases between the two ends. The CDR3: CASSPTWSRPATDEQFF. CDR3 in DNA: TGTGCCAGCAGCCCGACGTGGTCGCGGCCCGCAACCGATGAGCAGTTCTTC. Looking up the rest from reference TRBV9 and TRBJ2-1 gives the full variable domain: DSGVTQTPKHLITATGQRVTLRCSPRSGDLSVYWYQQSLDQGLQFLIQYYNGEERAKGNILERFSAQQFPDLHSELNLSSLELGDSALYFCASSPTWSRPATDEQFFGPGTRLTVL.

The chain employs TRBV9 and TRBJ2-1, with no clear D. The V end lost 0 bases, the J end lost 5 bases, and 9 bases lay between the germline ends. The CDR3 loop spans 14 amino acids. Looked up from germline, CDR1 is SGDLS and CDR2 is YYNGEE. CDR3 in DNA: TGTGCCAGCAGCGTAGGTTTGTCTCACAATGAGCAGTTCTTC. It encodes CASSVGLSHNEQFF.

J is TRBJ1-4 and V is TRBV7-6, with D tentatively TRBD1 (6 bases). The germline V and J ends were trimmed by 5 bases and 3 bases, with 22 bases remaining between them. CDR1 is SGHVS, CDR2 FNYEAQ, per germline. The CDR3 is made up of 18 amino acids. The CDR3, as DNA: TGTGCCAGCAGCCCGAGTGTCCCGGGACAAGGAGCTAATGAAAAACTGTTTTTT. This sequence encodes CASSPSVPGQGANEKLFF.

CDR3 sequence: CASSQRGGTTGELFF. As DNA, the CDR3 is TGCGCCAGCAGCCAGAGAGGGGGGACTACCGGGGAGCTGTTTTTT. The chain has TRBV4-1 and TRBJ2-2; D tentatively fits TRBD1 or TRBD2 (6 bases each). V gave up 3 bases and J gave up 5 bases, with 13 bases separating them. The germline CDR1 and CDR2 sequences are MGHRA and YSYEKL. This CDR3 is 15 amino acids long.

The chain joins TRBV15 to TRBJ1-2; D remains unclear. V shed 3 bases and J shed 6 bases, with 11 bases lying between them. This CDR3 comprises 13 residues. CDR1 and CDR2 from the germline V gene are LNHNV and YYDKDF (reference sequence). CDR3 nucleotide sequence: TGTGCCACCAGCAGTCCCCGGGGTAATGGCTACACCTTC. This codes for CATSSPRGNGYTF. Combining the CDR3 with reference TRBV15 and TRBJ1-2 gives the whole variable domain DAMVIQNPRYQVTQFGKPVTLSCSQTLNHNVMYWYQQKSSQAPKLLFHYYDKDFNNEADTPDNFQSRRPNTSFCFLDIRSPGLGDTAMYLCATSSPRGNGYTFGSGTRLTVV.

V usage is TRBV11-2 and J usage is TRBJ1-1; D is unclear. This CDR3 region has 14 residues. Germline lookup yields CDR1 SGHAT and CDR2 FQNNGV. V dropped 1 base and J dropped 3 bases, with 9 bases sitting between them. This chain's CDR3 is CASSLAGRHTEAFF. The CDR3 DNA is TGTGCCAGCAGCTTAGCAGGCCGACACACTGAAGCTTTCTTT.

V and J are TRBV13 and TRBJ2-2; D may be TRBD2 (6 bases). CDR1 is PRHDT, CDR2 FYEKMQ, per germline (reference sequence). This CDR3 has 15 amino acids. Deletions cut 6 bases from V and 3 bases from J, with 14 bases between. CDR3 nucleotide sequence: TGTGCCAGCAGTTCCCGACTAGGCGACACCGGGGAGCTGTTTTTT. This codes for CASSSRLGDTGELFF.

This clone was observed a few times. The V gene is TRBV6-5, the J gene TRBJ1-2; D remains ambiguous. Between the trimmed V and J ends, which lost 2 bases and 0 bases, there was a span of 13 bases. Germline CDR1 MNHEY, CDR2 SVGAGI. The CDR3 has 16 residues. The CDR3 bases are TGTGCCAGCAGTTACAGCCCCAGTAGAGCTAACTATGGCTACACCTTC. Its translation: CASSYSPSRANYGYTF.

Only one count was recorded for this clone. The gene calls are TRBV5-1 and TRBJ2-2; 9 positions match TRBD2. CDR1 is SGHRS, CDR2 YFSETQ, per germline. The CDR3 loop spans 16 amino acids. The trim removed 1 base at V and 4 bases at J, leaving 5 bases unmatched. The CDR3 coding sequence is TGCGCCAGCAGCTTGTCGCTAGCGGGGCCCACCGGGGAGCTGTTTTTT. This gives the protein CASSLSLAGPTGELFF.

The chain is built from TRBV9 and TRBJ2-7, with 8 bases identical to TRBD1. Germline CDR1 SGDLS, CDR2 YYNGEE. Losses at the gene ends were 2 bases for V and 4 bases for J; bases not matched to a gene: 5. CDR3 size: 14 residues. The CDR3 reads CASSVGRGPYEQYF. CDR3 nucleotide sequence: TGTGCCAGCAGCGTCGGCAGGGGGCCGTACGAGCAGTACTTC. Looking up the rest from reference TRBV9 and TRBJ2-7 gives the full variable domain: DSGVTQTPKHLITATGQRVTLRCSPRSGDLSVYWYQQSLDQGLQFLIQYYNGEERAKGNILERFSAQQFPDLHSELNLSSLELGDSALYFCASSVGRGPYEQYFGPGTRLTVT.

This clone was detected only once. This sequence joins TRBV18 and TRBJ1-4, with 9 bases fitting TRBD1. V was pared by 0 bases and J by 6 bases, with 2 bases of the junction left unmatched. The CDR3 covers 15 residues. Germline CDR1 reads KGHSH; CDR2 reads LQKENI. CDR3 DNA sequence: TGTGCCAGCTCACCACCGGGACAGGGTGATGAAAAACTGTTTTTT. Translation: CASSPPGQGDEKLFF.

J is TRBJ1-2 and V is TRBV2; 8 bases align to TRBD1. Trimming removed 4 bases from V and 2 bases from J; junction bases left unmatched: 0. Germline V lookup: CDR1 SNHLY, CDR2 FYNNEI. The CDR3 covers 13 residues. The CDR3 bases are TGTGCCAGCAGTGGGGACAGGAACTATGGCTACACCTTC. It codes for CASSGDRNYGYTF.

This clone was picked up a small number of times. V usage is TRBV27 and J usage is TRBJ2-1; D not certain. The CDR3 runs to 14 residues. Trimming removed 5 bases from V and 9 bases from J, with 17 bases in between. CDR1 is MNHEY and CDR2 is SMNVEV in the germline V gene (reference sequence). The CDR3 here is CASSPRFEVREQFF. DNA for the CDR3: TGTGCCAGCAGTCCCCGGTTCGAAGTTCGTGAGCAGTTCTTC.

This clone was counted once. The chain uses TRBV5-1 and TRBJ2-7, with a possible D match to TRBD1 (6 bases). The CDR3 covers 13 residues. The germline CDR1 and CDR2 sequences are SGHRS and YFSETQ. V shed 0 bases and J shed 3 bases, with 7 bases lying between them. CDR3 nucleotides: TGCGCCAGCAGCTTGGTAGGGGGCTACGAGCAGTACTTC. Translated: CASSLVGGYEQYF. Variable domain in full (rest from reference TRBV5-1 and TRBJ2-7): KAGVTQTPRYLIKTRGQQVTLSCSPISGHRSVSWYQQTPGQGLQFLFEYFSETQRNKGNFPGRFSGRQFSNSRSEMNVSTLELGDSALYLCASSLVGGYEQYFGPGTRLTVT.

The DNA for the CDR3 is TGTGCCAGCAGTAAAGACAGGACCGGGGAGCTGTTTTTT. This sequence encodes CASSKDRTGELFF. The chain joins TRBV6-2 or TRBV6-3 to TRBJ2-2, with D tentatively TRBD1 (6 bases). The CDR3 contains 13 residues. Per germline, CDR1 MNHEY and CDR2 SVGEGT. Trimming pared 5 bases from V and 5 bases from J, leaving 9 bases between.

CDR3 DNA sequence: TGTGCCAGCAGCTTATGGACTAGCGGGAGCGGGAGGTTCTTC. Translation gives CASSLWTSGSGRFF. V gene TRBV7-2 combines with J gene TRBJ2-1, with 13 positions matching TRBD2. Germline V CDR1 and CDR2: SGHTA, FQGNSA. The trim removed 2 bases at V and 15 bases at J, leaving 7 bases unmatched. This CDR3 spans 14 amino acids.

A few counts support this clone. The rearrangement uses TRBV5-4 and TRBJ1-2, with TRBD1 matching 8 bases. CDR3 size: 14 residues. CDR1 is SGHNT and CDR2 is YYREEE in the germline V gene (reference sequence). The junction had 4 bases not matched to a gene; V was cut back by 4 bases and J by 2 bases. This chain's CDR3 is CASSHGQGNYGYTF. CDR3 DNA: TGTGCCAGCAGCCACGGACAGGGAAACTATGGCTACACCTTC.

The DNA for the CDR3 is TGCGCCAGCAGCTTAGAGACTAGCATCTCAGAGACCCAGTACTTC. Amino acid sequence: CASSLETSISETQYF. The chain is built from TRBV5-1 and TRBJ2-5, with 7 bases that match TRBD2. Germline lookup yields CDR1 SGHRS and CDR2 YFSETQ. This CDR3 is built from 15 residues. Trimming removed 2 bases from V and 4 bases from J; junction bases left unmatched: 8.

The V call is TRBV27, the J call TRBJ2-7; 7 bases are a match to TRBD1. This CDR3 has 16 amino acids. CDR1 MNHEY and CDR2 SMNVEV come from the germline V gene (reference sequence). After removal of 0 bases from V and 1 base from J, the junction contained 6 bases not matched to a gene. This CDR3 reads CASSLSLGDSSYEQYF. For the CDR3, the DNA is TGTGCCAGCAGTTTATCTCTCGGGGACAGTTCCTACGAGCAGTACTTC.